The next 15 T cell receptor beta chains were all read from a single sample in a study of cytomegalovirus exposure and HLA in healthy donors. Amplification used 60 Vbeta primers and 13 Jbeta primers. The data were produced by immunoSEQ multiplex PCR, yet TCRdb's version contains in-frame clones alone and is incomplete. The sample yields 90,000 to 130,000 clones, under 70% seen once. Specimen: PBMCs. The receptors come from a man in his thirties or forties in good health and CMV-seropositive.

This chain joins TRBV5-1 and TRBJ1-4; 7 nucleotides align to TRBD1. Germline V gene lookup returns CDR1 SGHRS and CDR2 YFSETQ. The CDR3 runs to 14 residues. Trimming removed 6 bases from V and 3 bases from J; junction bases left unmatched: 5. CDR3 protein: CASTPTGPNEKLFF. DNA of the CDR3: TGCGCCAGCACCCCGACAGGGCCTAATGAAAAACTGTTTTTT. Together with reference TRBV5-1 and TRBJ1-4, the CDR3 gives the full variable domain: KAGVTQTPRYLIKTRGQQVTLSCSPISGHRSVSWYQQTPGQGLQFLFEYFSETQRNKGNFPGRFSGRQFSNSRSEMNVSTLELGDSALYLCASTPTGPNEKLFFGSGTQLSVL.

The chain links TRBV30 to TRBJ1-2; a possible D gene is TRBD1 (5 bases). This CDR3 is 16 amino acids long. The V end lost 0 bases, the J end lost 3 bases, and 17 bases lay between the germline ends. Germline lookup yields CDR1 GTSNPN and CDR2 SVGIG (reference sequence). The chain's CDR3 is CAWSVNPAGGDYGYTF. In DNA, the CDR3 is TGTGCCTGGAGTGTAAACCCCGCCGGAGGGGACTATGGCTACACCTTC.

J is TRBJ2-3 and V is TRBV7-3, with TRBD2 matching over 13 bases. Unmatched junction bases numbered 12, after V lost 5 bases and J lost 1 base. The CDR3 sequence is 19 residues long. Germline lookup yields CDR1 SGHTA and CDR2 FQGTGA. The DNA for the CDR3 is TGTGCCAGCAGCCAAACAACTAGCGGGAGGGACTACGGCACAGATACGCAGTATTTT. Protein: CASSQTTSGRDYGTDTQYF.

This chain joins TRBV19 and TRBJ2-7; the match to TRBD1 covers 7 bases. CDR3 length: 13 residues. Germline values: CDR1 LNHDA, CDR2 SQIVND (reference sequence). The ends lost 4 bases at V and 6 bases at J; junction bases unmatched: 6. The CDR3 region has the DNA TGTGCCAGTAGTAGCGACAGGGTTAGCGAGCAGTACTTC. It codes for CASSSDRVSEQYF.

The rearrangement links TRBV2 to TRBJ2-7, with D tentatively TRBD2 (6 bases). Germline values: CDR1 SNHLY, CDR2 FYNNEI. There are 12 residues in the CDR3. With 8 bases removed from V and 6 bases from J, the gap between germline ends came to 14 bases. The CDR3, as DNA: TGTGCCAGCGGAGGGGAACTCGCCGAGCAGTACGTC. Translating it yields CASGGELAEQYV.

The chain links TRBV11-3 to TRBJ2-5; TRBD2 is a possible D gene (6 bases). Germline V CDR1 and CDR2: SGHNT, YENEEA. The CDR3 runs 12 residues. The germline V and J ends were trimmed by 8 bases and 5 bases, with 12 bases remaining between them. DNA for the CDR3: TGTGCCAGCGATTCCCGGGAGGAGACCCAGTACTTC. The encoded protein is CASDSREETQYF.

This clone was recorded once. This rearrangement joins TRBV9 to TRBJ1-2; no firm D call. This CDR3 spans 13 amino acids. Deletions cut 3 bases from V and 4 bases from J, with 10 bases between. Germline CDR1 and CDR2: SGDLS and YYNGEE. Here the CDR3 DNA reads TGTGCCAGCAGCGCCCACGGGAGCTATGGCTACACCTTC. Translating gives CASSAHGSYGYTF.

This chain joins TRBV6-5 and TRBJ2-2; 8 nucleotides line up with TRBD1. This CDR3 spans 14 amino acids. Trimming removed 5 bases from V and 7 bases from J; junction bases left unmatched: 6. Germline lookup yields CDR1 MNHEY and CDR2 SVGAGI. The CDR3 loop reads CASSRDRLGGELFF. CDR3 DNA: TGTGCCAGCAGTCGGGACAGGCTAGGCGGGGAGCTGTTTTTT.

The chain joins TRBV5-1 to TRBJ2-7; 11 bases are shared with TRBD1. The CDR3 loop spans 14 amino acids. CDR1 and CDR2 from the germline V gene are SGHRS and YFSETQ. V lost 4 bases and J lost 3; bases outside the gene matches: 3. CDR3 sequence (DNA): TGCGCCAGCAGCCCGGACAGGGGGCTCTACGAGCAGTACTTC. Protein sequence: CASSPDRGLYEQYF. The full variable domain, completed using reference TRBV5-1 and TRBJ2-7, is KAGVTQTPRYLIKTRGQQVTLSCSPISGHRSVSWYQQTPGQGLQFLFEYFSETQRNKGNFPGRFSGRQFSNSRSEMNVSTLELGDSALYLCASSPDRGLYEQYFGPGTRLTVT.

The genes are TRBV19 and TRBJ1-5; 7 bases map to TRBD1. This CDR3 contains 18 residues. After removal of 0 bases from V and 3 bases from J, the junction contained 11 bases not matched to a gene. Germline CDR1 and CDR2: LNHDA and SQIVND (reference sequence). In DNA form, the CDR3 reads TGTGCCAGTAGTATAGAATCCCCGGCAGGGGGTAACAATCAGCCCCAGCATTTT. It yields the protein CASSIESPAGGNNQPQHF.

V gene TRBV28 combines with J gene TRBJ1-2; TRBD1 agrees at 7 bases. The V gene end was trimmed by 3 bases and the J gene end by 6 bases; junction bases not matched to a gene: 31. This CDR3 comprises 22 residues. Germline CDR1 reads MDHEN; CDR2 reads SYDVKM. CDR3 nucleotide sequence: TGTGCCAGCAGTTTTTTACTGGGGAAAGAAAAGTGGGTCGGACAGGAAGCTGATGGCTACACCTTC. Encoded protein: CASSFLLGKEKWVGQEADGYTF.

The rearrangement uses TRBV9 and TRBJ1-6, with D hard to call. Germline V gene lookup returns CDR1 SGDLS and CDR2 YYNGEE. V was clipped by 0 bases and J by 8 bases, with 12 bases between them. This CDR3 region has 15 residues. For the CDR3, the DNA is TGTGCCAGCAGCGTAGGTCACAATCAAGATTCACCCCTCCACTTT. Amino acid sequence: CASSVGHNQDSPLHF. The variable domain in full, completed from reference TRBV9 and TRBJ1-6, reads DSGVTQTPKHLITATGQRVTLRCSPRSGDLSVYWYQQSLDQGLQFLIQYYNGEERAKGNILERFSAQQFPDLHSELNLSSLELGDSALYFCASSVGHNQDSPLHFGNGTRLTVT.

J is TRBJ1-1 and V is TRBV5-6; 7 bases align to TRBD1. The trim removed 1 base at V and 10 bases at J, leaving 10 bases unmatched. CDR1 is SGHDT and CDR2 is YYEEEE in the germline V gene. The CDR3 has 14 amino acids. This CDR3 is CASSLRQGGISAFF. CDR3 nucleotides: TGTGCCAGCAGCTTGAGACAGGGCGGAATCTCAGCTTTCTTT. Full variable domain (outside the CDR3, taken from reference TRBV5-6 and TRBJ1-1): DAGVTQSPTHLIKTRGQQVTLRCSPKSGHDTVSWYQQALGQGPQFIFQYYEEEERQRGNFPDRFSGHQFPNYSSELNVNALLLGDSALYLCASSLRQGGISAFFGQGTRLTVV.

This sequence joins TRBV11-3 and TRBJ2-1; D is possibly TRBD2 (7 bases). Germline V gives CDR1 SGHNT, CDR2 YENEEA. The V gene lost 2 bases and the J gene lost 9 bases, with 11 bases spanning the gap. This CDR3 spans 13 amino acids. The CDR3 coding sequence is TGTGCCAGCAGCTTAAGGGGGAGGGTTGAGCAGTTCTTC. This codes for CASSLRGRVEQFF.

The J gene is TRBJ2-3, the V gene TRBV6-5, with D possibly being TRBD1 (5 bases). V lost 10 bases to trimming and J lost 4 bases, with 15 bases between them. The germline CDR1 and CDR2 sequences are MNHEY and SVGAGI. The CDR3 has 13 amino acids. The chain's CDR3 is CATTRAPADTQYF. Here the CDR3 DNA reads TGTGCCACCACCAGGGCCCCCGCAGATACGCAGTATTTT.